Below, 26 T cell receptor beta chains from the same sample are listed, as sequenced in a study of breast tumors, draining lymph nodes, adjacent tissues. MiXCR, applied by TCRdb to the multiplex PCR reads, yields one record per CDR3 protein. The sample has roughly 130,000 distinct CDR3 sequences, 30% to 35% seen once. Samples came from axillary lymph nodes draining the breast cancer. The sequencing sample was made of axillary lymph node tissue. Source of these receptors: a female donor with breast cancer. Some clones in this sample may be carry-over from other donors' samples.

At least ten counts were recorded for this clonotype. The chain recombines TRBV15 with TRBJ1-2; perhaps TRBD1 as D (6 bases). The CDR3 consists of 14 residues. The germline V gene has CDR1 LNHNV and CDR2 YYDKDF (reference sequence). Trimming pared 0 bases from V and 3 bases from J, leaving 8 bases between. The CDR3, as DNA: TGTGCCACCAGCAGAGAGCAGGGGTACTATGGCTACACCTTC. Protein product: CATSREQGYYGYTF.

This clonotype came up many times. The rearrangement joins TRBV5-8 to TRBJ2-3; D could derive from TRBD1 or TRBD2 (6 bases each). Trimming pared 3 bases from V and 6 bases from J, leaving 11 bases between. There are 13 residues in the CDR3. Germline V CDR1 and CDR2: SGHTS, YDEGEE. The CDR3 sequence: CASSSTGADTQYF. As DNA, the CDR3 is TGTGCCAGCAGCTCCACGGGGGCGGATACGCAGTATTTT.

At least ten counts were recorded for this clonotype. V is TRBV6-1 and J is TRBJ2-2; D gene ambiguous. V lost 0 bases and J 1 base, leaving 6 bases between the germline ends. CDR1 is MNHNS, CDR2 SASEGT, per germline. This CDR3 spans 15 amino acids. The CDR3 spells CASSEALGNTGELFF. CDR3 nucleotide sequence: TGTGCCAGCAGTGAAGCGCTGGGGAACACCGGGGAGCTGTTTTTT.

This clonotype was detected ten times or more. The CDR3 DNA is TGTGCCACCAGTGACCGGCGGGGGGGCTCCTACAATGAGCAGTTCTTC. Protein product: CATSDRRGGSYNEQFF. The rearrangement links TRBV24-1 to TRBJ2-1; 9 bases line up with TRBD2. V was clipped by 4 bases and J by 0 bases; unmatched bases: 3. This CDR3 region has 16 residues. CDR1 and CDR2 (germline): KGHDR, SFDVKD.

Notes on this clonotype: The junction departs from the called germline gene at one end, perhaps through a read error. This chain joins TRBV20-1 and TRBJ2-1, with D possibly being TRBD2 (7 bases). Germline CDR1 and CDR2: DFQATT and SNEGSKA (reference sequence). The CDR3 consists of 16 residues. The CDR3 nucleotides are TGCAGTCCTAGAGAACGAAGGGGGGGAGTTTACAATGAGCAGTTCTTC. This translates into CSPRERRGGVYNEQFF.

A word on this clonotype: A clone one base away is much larger, so this may be a read error. The J gene is TRBJ1-2, the V gene TRBV28, with TRBD1 as a possible D gene (6 bases). The V and J ends lost 3 bases and 9 bases respectively, with 14 bases between them. CDR3 length equals 13 residues. Germline CDR1 MDHEN, CDR2 SYDVKM. The CDR3 DNA reads as TGTGCCAGCAGTTTCCAGACAGGTTATAGCTACACCTTC. Amino acids: CASSFQTGYSYTF.

Ten or more counts support this clonotype. The chain has TRBV5-1 and TRBJ2-1; 9 nucleotides line up with TRBD2. CDR3 length equals 14 residues. Trimming took 2 bases from V and 7 from J; bases not matched to a gene: 4. Germline CDR1 and CDR2: SGHRS and YFSETQ. The CDR3 region is CASSFAGGRNEQFF. The CDR3 nucleotides read TGCGCCAGCAGCTTTGCGGGGGGGAGGAATGAGCAGTTCTTC.

This clonotype appeared many times. The genes are TRBV7-3 and TRBJ2-3, with D possibly matching TRBD2 (6 bases). The CDR3 is 14 residues long. V was pared by 5 bases and J by 3 bases, with 12 bases between. Germline V gene lookup returns CDR1 SGHTA and CDR2 FQGTGA. CDR3 sequence (DNA): TGTGCCAGCAGCCAATCCCGGGAGACAGATACGCAGTATTTT. As protein: CASSQSRETDTQYF.

Regarding this clonotype: Mismatch with germline at one junction end may stem from a read error. This chain uses TRBV5-1 with TRBJ1-6, with 8 bases fitting TRBD1. The CDR3 extends over 14 amino acids. Germline V lookup: CDR1 SGHRS, CDR2 YFSETQ. CDR3 protein: CASSLDRESSPLHF. The CDR3 region has the DNA TGTGCCAGCAGCTTGGACAGGGAAAGTTCCCCCCTCCACTTT.

This clonotype was counted at least ten times. The chain combines TRBV19 with TRBJ2-3; tentative D call: TRBD1 (7 bases). Trimming took 9 bases from V and 6 from J, leaving 16 bases between them. Per germline, CDR1 LNHDA and CDR2 SQIVND (reference sequence). CDR3 length: 13 residues. CDR3 DNA sequence: TGTGCCAGCAGACTGACAGGGACTGATACGCAGTATTTT. Protein: CASRLTGTDTQYF.

Ten or more counts support this clonotype. The V and J genes are TRBV29-1 and TRBJ2-7; the D gene could be TRBD1 or TRBD2 (6 bases each). This CDR3 has 15 residues. Germline assignment: CDR1 SQVTM and CDR2 ANQGSEA. Trimming cost V 1 base and J 0 bases, with 13 bases left between them. The CDR3 DNA is TGCAGCGTTGAAGCGGGGGACACCAGCTCCTACGAGCAGTACTTC. Translating it yields CSVEAGDTSSYEQYF.

In its sample, this clonotype was seen many times. This chain joins TRBV12-3 or TRBV12-4 and TRBJ2-5; maybe TRBD2 (5 bases). This CDR3 spans 13 amino acids. Trimming took 7 bases from V and 4 from J, leaving 13 bases between them. CDR3 amino acids: CASTSGWGETQYF. CDR3 bases: TGTGCCAGCACCTCGGGATGGGGAGAGACCCAGTACTTC.

About this clonotype: The junction and the germline gene differ at one end; a read error may be behind it. The chain employs TRBV7-2 and TRBJ2-1; D not certain. There are 17 residues in the CDR3. Germline CDR1 SGHTA, CDR2 FQGNSA. The CDR3 coding sequence is TGTGCCAGCAGCTTATCTGAACGGTTAAGCTCCTACAATGGGCAGCTCTTC. Translated, it gives CASSLSERLSSYNGQLF.

The V gene is TRBV29-1, the J gene TRBJ1-2, with D hard to call. Looked up from germline, CDR1 is SQVTM and CDR2 is ANQGSEA. CDR3 length: 12 amino acids. In DNA, the CDR3 is TGCAGTTCGAGGGAGGGCCTGAATGGCTACACCTTC. It codes for CSSREGLNGYTF.

Ten or more counts support this clonotype. The chain joins TRBV6-1 to TRBJ1-3; a possible D gene is TRBD1 (6 bases). Germline V gene lookup returns CDR1 MNHNS and CDR2 SASEGT. The CDR3 has 13 amino acids. Trimming took 3 bases from V and 8 from J, leaving 11 bases between them. The CDR3 nucleotides are TGTGCCAGCAGTGAGATCAGGGGCGACACCATATATTTT. Protein sequence: CASSEIRGDTIYF.

Worth noting for this clonotype: One end of the junction fails to match germline, which may point to a read error. The chain combines TRBV7-6 with TRBJ1-4; D is possibly TRBD1 (6 bases). The CDR3 has 14 residues. Germline lookup yields CDR1 SGHVS and CDR2 FNYEAQ. Here the CDR3 DNA reads TGTGCCAGCAGCCCGAGTGGGGGCCAGGGAGAACTGTTTTTC. Its translation is CASSPSGGQGELFF.

This clonotype was picked up many times. The V gene is TRBV13, the J gene TRBJ1-4, with TRBD1 matching 7 bases. V lost 5 bases to trimming and J lost 6 bases; unmatched junction nucleotides: 9. The germline V gene has CDR1 PRHDT and CDR2 FYEKMQ (reference sequence). The CDR3 runs to 15 residues. The CDR3 sequence: CASSVGPDRDEKLFF. The CDR3 DNA is TGTGCCAGCAGCGTCGGCCCCGACAGGGATGAAAAACTGTTTTTT.

This clonotype was picked up a small number of times. Given a much more abundant clone one base away, this may be a read error. The chain combines TRBV6-1 with TRBJ1-2, with D perhaps matching TRBD1 (5 bases). The CDR3 sequence is 13 residues long. Germline-derived CDR1 and CDR2 are MNHNS and SASEGT. CDR3 amino acids: CASSDFPTRGYAF. The DNA of the CDR3 is TGTGCCAGCAGTGATTTCCCAACTCGGGGCTACGCCTTC.

Ten or more counts support this clonotype. The rearrangement joins TRBV7-2 to TRBJ2-7, with D possibly being TRBD2 (5 bases). CDR1 SGHTA and CDR2 FQGNSA come from the germline V gene. This CDR3 has 15 amino acids. V lost 5 bases and J lost 3, with 17 bases in between. The CDR3 loop reads CASSPSQAQYYEQYV. The DNA of the CDR3 is TGTGCCAGCAGCCCTAGCCAGGCCCAGTACTACGAGCAGTACGTC.

The sample holds many counts of this clonotype. This chain uses TRBV3-1 with TRBJ2-3; D gene uncertain. The germline CDR1 and CDR2 sequences are LGHDT and YNNKEL (reference sequence). This CDR3 has 15 residues. The V end lost 4 bases, the J end lost 1 base, and 12 bases lay between the germline ends. This CDR3 reads CASSLTSSGTDTQYF. The CDR3, as DNA: TGTGCCAGCAGCCTTACATCGTCCGGCACAGATACGCAGTATTTT.

Remarks on this clonotype: One end of the junction varies from germline; a read error may be responsible. The chain is built from TRBV2 and TRBJ1-5; 8 bases line up with TRBD1. The CDR3 spans 16 residues. The germline CDR1 and CDR2 sequences are SNHLY and FYNNEI. In DNA, the CDR3 is TGTGCCAGCAGCACAGGACAGGGAAATAGCAATCAGCCCCAGCATTTC. Protein sequence: CASSTGQGNSNQPQHF.

At least ten counts were recorded for this clonotype. V usage is TRBV19 and J usage is TRBJ1-2; D not resolved. Trimming stripped 0 bases from V and 7 bases from J, with 15 bases between. This CDR3 spans 15 amino acids. Germline CDR1 is LNHDA and CDR2 is SQIVND (reference sequence). The CDR3 region is CASSIEYRAAAGYTF. For the CDR3, the DNA is TGTGCCAGTAGTATAGAATACCGGGCCGCGGCTGGCTACACCTTC.

This chain connects TRBV24-1 to TRBJ2-3, with 14 bases matching TRBD2. V was pared by 1 base and J by 4 bases, with 3 bases of the junction left unmatched. The CDR3 sequence is 17 residues long. Germline V gene lookup returns CDR1 KGHDR and CDR2 SFDVKD. CDR3 residues: CATSDFGLAGGSDTQYF. CDR3 coding DNA: TGTGCCACCAGTGATTTTGGACTAGCGGGGGGATCAGATACGCAGTATTTT.

About this clonotype itself: Just one base apart from a much larger clone, this may be a read error. The chain is built from TRBV30 and TRBJ2-1, with no clear D. The CDR3 has 13 amino acids. Germline V gene lookup returns CDR1 GTSNPN and CDR2 SVGIG (reference sequence). Between the trimmed V and J ends, which lost 1 base and 9 bases, there was a span of 13 bases. The CDR3 protein is CAWSAGGRVEQFF. The CDR3 nucleotides read TGTGCCTGGAGTGCCGGCGGAAGGGTTGAGCAGTTCTTC.

The chain combines TRBV6-6 with TRBJ1-2, with unresolved D. There are 13 residues in the CDR3. CDR1 is MNHNY, CDR2 SVGAGI, per germline (reference sequence). V lost 10 bases, J lost 3 bases, and 15 bases lay in between. CDR3: CATRPGRYYGYTF. The CDR3 DNA reads as TGTGCCACAAGGCCAGGCCGATACTATGGCTACACCTTC.

The J gene is TRBJ1-2, the V gene TRBV4-1; D is uncertain. V was shortened by 5 bases and J by 4 bases, with 11 bases between the two germline ends. The germline V gene encodes CDR1 MGHRA and CDR2 YSYEKL. The CDR3 has 13 residues. CDR3: CASSAGGIYGYTF. CDR3 coding DNA: TGCGCCAGCAGCGCCGGAGGGATCTATGGCTACACCTTC.